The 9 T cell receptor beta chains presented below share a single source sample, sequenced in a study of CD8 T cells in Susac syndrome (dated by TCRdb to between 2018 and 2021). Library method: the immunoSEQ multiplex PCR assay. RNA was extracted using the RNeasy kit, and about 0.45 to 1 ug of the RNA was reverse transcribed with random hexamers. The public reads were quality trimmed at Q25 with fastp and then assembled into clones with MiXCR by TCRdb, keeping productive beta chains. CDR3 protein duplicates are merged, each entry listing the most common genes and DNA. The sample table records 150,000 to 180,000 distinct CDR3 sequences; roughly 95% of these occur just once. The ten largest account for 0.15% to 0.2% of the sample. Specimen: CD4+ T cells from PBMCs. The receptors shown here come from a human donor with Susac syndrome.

The CDR3 DNA is TGTGCCAGCAGCTCCCGGGATAATTCACCCCTCCACTTT. As protein: CASSSRDNSPLHF. The genes are TRBV13 and TRBJ1-6; no reliable D call. The germline gives CDR1 PRHDT, CDR2 FYEKMQ (reference sequence). V dropped 4 bases and J dropped 5 bases, with 6 bases sitting between them. The CDR3 covers 13 residues.

The CDR3 reads CASSPREIPYEQYF. Written as DNA, the CDR3 is TGTGCCAGCAGCCCCCGCGAAATTCCCTACGAGCAGTACTTC. The rearrangement joins TRBV21-1 to TRBJ2-7; the table names TRBD2, a call not compared with the DNA. TRBV21-1 is described as a pseudogene. CDR3 size: 14 residues.

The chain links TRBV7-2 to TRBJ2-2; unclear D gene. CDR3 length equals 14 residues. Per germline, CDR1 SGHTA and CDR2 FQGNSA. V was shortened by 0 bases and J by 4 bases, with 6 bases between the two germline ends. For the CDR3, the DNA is TGTGCCAGCAGCTTAGCGACACTCACCGGGGAGCTGTTTTTT. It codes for CASSLATLTGELFF.

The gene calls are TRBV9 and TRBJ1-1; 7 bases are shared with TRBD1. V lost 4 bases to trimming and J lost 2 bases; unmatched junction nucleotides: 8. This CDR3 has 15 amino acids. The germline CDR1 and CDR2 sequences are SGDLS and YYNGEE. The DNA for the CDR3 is TGTGCCAGCAGCCCGGGACAGCCTCCCAACACTGAAGCTTTCTTT. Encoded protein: CASSPGQPPNTEAFF.

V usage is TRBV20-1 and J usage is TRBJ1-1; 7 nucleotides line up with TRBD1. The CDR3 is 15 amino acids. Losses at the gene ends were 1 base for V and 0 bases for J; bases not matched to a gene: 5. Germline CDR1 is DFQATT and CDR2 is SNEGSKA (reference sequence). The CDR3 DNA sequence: TGCAGTGCTAGAGGGGGGACAGTATTGAACACTGAAGCTTTCTTT. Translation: CSARGGTVLNTEAFF.

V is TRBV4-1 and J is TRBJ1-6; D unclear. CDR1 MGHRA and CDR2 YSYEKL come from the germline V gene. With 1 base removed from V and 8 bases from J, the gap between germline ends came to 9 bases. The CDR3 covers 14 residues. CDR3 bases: TGCGCCAGCAGCCAAGCTGGGTCCGATTCACCCCTCCACTTT. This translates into CASSQAGSDSPLHF.

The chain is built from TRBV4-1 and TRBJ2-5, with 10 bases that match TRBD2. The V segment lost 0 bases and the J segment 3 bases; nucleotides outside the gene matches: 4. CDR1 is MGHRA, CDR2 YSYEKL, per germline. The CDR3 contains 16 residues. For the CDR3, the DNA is TGCGCCAGCAGCCAAGATGAGCGGGGGGGGAAAGAGACCCAGTACTTC. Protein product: CASSQDERGGKETQYF.

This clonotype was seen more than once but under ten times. The CDR3 nucleotides read TGTGCCACCAGCAGAGATAGGAGGGACGAGCAGTACTTC. This codes for CATSRDRRDEQYF. V and J are TRBV15 and TRBJ2-7; tentatively, D is TRBD2 (6 bases). The CDR3 loop spans 13 amino acids. Germline V lookup: CDR1 LNHNV, CDR2 YYDKDF (reference sequence). Trimming removed 0 bases from V and 5 bases from J, with 8 bases in between.

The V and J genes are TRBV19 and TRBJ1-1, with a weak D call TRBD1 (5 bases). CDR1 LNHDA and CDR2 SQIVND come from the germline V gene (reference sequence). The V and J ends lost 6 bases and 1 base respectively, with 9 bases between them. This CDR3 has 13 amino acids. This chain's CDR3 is CASSTTANTEAFF. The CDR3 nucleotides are TGTGCCAGTAGCACGACAGCGAACACTGAAGCTTTCTTT. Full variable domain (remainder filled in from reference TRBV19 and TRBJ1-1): DGGITQSPKYLFRKEGQNVTLSCEQNLNHDAMYWYRQDPGQGLRLIYYSQIVNDFQKGDIAEGYSVSREKKESFPLTVTSAQKNPTAFYLCASSTTANTEAFFGQGTRLTVV.